This T cell receptor beta chain emerged from a study of regulatory T cells in long-lasting Graves disease. The CDR3 runs to 17 residues. The germline gives CDR1 LGHDT, CDR2 YNNKEL (reference sequence). The V gene lost 7 bases and the J gene lost 6 bases, with 24 bases spanning the gap. To make TCR beta libraries, researchers used iRepertoire HTBI primers and Arm-PCR of CDR3 regions. Via MiXCR, TCRdb re-called the multiplex PCR reads, giving one row per CDR3 protein. The profile shows about 470,000 distinct CDR3 sequences, about a fifth of them singletons. The sample's time point: persistent/refractory GD, antithyroid drugs over 5 years with positive TRAb. Making the TCR library involved RNA that had been extracted from PBMCs.

The V call is TRBV3-1, the J call TRBJ2-2; D may correspond to TRBD1 or TRBD2 (5 bases each). Sequencing used peripheral blood mononuclear cells (PBMCs), obtained when the disease was refractory, from a patient treated with antithyroid drugs. This receptor was identified in a female donor with Graves disease. The CDR3 loop is CASNSRGAERGAGELFF. CDR3 DNA sequence: TGTGCCAGCAACTCCCGGGGAGCGGAGAGAGGGGCCGGGGAGCTGTTTTTT.